The 7 T cell receptor beta chains below were found in one sample sequenced in a study of T cells in Graves' hyperthyroidism and ophthalmopathy. TCR beta CDR3 regions were amplified from RNA. First-round RT-PCR of the TCR CDR3 relied on the HTBI primer set. A single record per CDR3 protein comes from TCRdb applying MiXCR to the multiplex PCR reads. Here the sample spans around 570,000 distinct CDR3 sequences, 15% to 20% being singletons. Sequences were obtained from blood. The receptors were gathered from a middle-aged man with Graves' ophthalmopathy.

This clonotype has a count of ten or more. This chain connects TRBV2 to TRBJ2-7; D ambiguous. This CDR3 is built from 14 residues. Germline V gene data show CDR1 as SNHLY and CDR2 as FYNNEI. Deletions cut 1 base from V and 0 bases from J, with 7 bases between. CDR3 amino acids: CASSEVGFSYEQYF. DNA for the CDR3: TGTGCCAGCAGTGAAGTCGGGTTCTCCTACGAGCAGTACTTC. The entire variable domain, with the rest obtained from reference TRBV2 and TRBJ2-7, is as follows: EPEVTQTPSHQVTQMGQEVILRCVPISNHLYFYWYRQILGQKVEFLVSFYNNEISEKSEIFDDQFSVERPDGSNFTLKIRSTKLEDSAMYFCASSEVGFSYEQYFGPGTRLTVT.

In its sample, this clonotype was seen many times. The V and J genes are TRBV28 and TRBJ2-7; D is tentatively TRBD1 or TRBD2 (5 bases each). The CDR3 is made up of 14 amino acids. Deletions cut 4 bases from V and 2 bases from J, with 12 bases between. CDR1 MDHEN and CDR2 SYDVKM come from the germline V gene. CDR3 DNA sequence: TGTGCCAGCAGTTATGAGGGGACCACCTACGAGCAGTACTTC. It yields the protein CASSYEGTTYEQYF.

This clonotype was recorded at least ten times. V is TRBV20-1 and J is TRBJ1-1; 7 nucleotides agree with TRBD1. Germline CDR1 and CDR2: DFQATT and SNEGSKA (reference sequence). This CDR3 has 14 amino acids. V gave up 0 bases and J gave up 5 bases; unmatched junction bases: 6. This CDR3 is CSARDLTGRTEAFF. Written as DNA, the CDR3 is TGCAGTGCTAGAGATCTGACAGGGCGGACTGAAGCTTTCTTT.

The chain couples TRBV28 to TRBJ2-2; D uncertain. This CDR3 spans 12 amino acids. Trimming took off 4 bases at V and 10 bases at J, with 10 bases between the two ends. Looked up from germline, CDR1 is MDHEN and CDR2 is SYDVKM. CDR3 coding DNA: TGTGCCAGCAGTTCATCACATTCGGAGCTGTTTTTT. It yields the protein CASSSSHSELFF.

This clonotype was seen just once. V and J are TRBV7-3 and TRBJ2-1, with D possibly matching TRBD2 (6 bases). V lost 2 bases and J 7 bases, leaving 12 bases between the germline ends. Germline values: CDR1 SGHTA, CDR2 FQGTGA. The CDR3 extends over 14 amino acids. The CDR3 DNA reads TGTGCCAGCAGCTTAGCCGTTCGGGGGAATGAGCAGTTCTTC. Translated: CASSLAVRGNEQFF. The full variable domain, in which reference TRBV7-3 and TRBJ2-1 provide the parts outside the CDR3, is GAGVSQTPSNKVTEKGKYVELRCDPISGHTALYWYRQSLGQGPEFLIYFQGTGAADDSGLPNDRFFAVRPEGSVSTLKIQRTERGDSAVYLCASSLAVRGNEQFFGPGTRLTVL.

This clonotype was seen more than once but under ten times. V gene TRBV12-3 or TRBV12-4 combines with J gene TRBJ1-3, with D uncertain. This CDR3 contains 16 residues. V gave up 0 bases and J gave up 3 bases, with 12 bases separating them. CDR3 amino acids: CASSLADGARGNTIYF. CDR3 DNA: TGTGCCAGCAGTTTAGCGGACGGAGCGCGTGGAAACACCATATATTTT.

This clonotype was detected many times. The chain couples TRBV27 to TRBJ2-1; 8 bases line up with TRBD2. The CDR3 totals 16 residues. After removal of 5 bases from V and 2 bases from J, the junction contained 8 bases not matched to a gene. CDR1 and CDR2 from the germline V gene are MNHEY and SMNVEV (reference sequence). The CDR3 nucleotides are TGTGCCAGCAGTCATACTAGCGGTGTCCCCTACAATGAGCAGTTCTTC. This encodes CASSHTSGVPYNEQFF.